The 20 T cell receptor beta chains below come from one sample, sequenced in a study of T cell responses to AZD1222 COVID-19 vaccine. Produced via immunoSEQ multiplex PCR; TCRdb's table is partial and in-frame only. The sample has over 85,000 clones; about 87% are singletons. The sequencing here drew on peripheral blood, taken on day 0 of AZD1222 vaccination. The receptors were sampled from an adult in good health.

Note on this clone: Mismatch with germline at one junction end may stem from a read error. J is TRBJ2-1 and V is TRBV10-3, with a weak D call TRBD1 (6 bases). CDR1 is ENHRY and CDR2 is SYGVKD in the germline V gene. CDR3 length equals 13 residues. CDR3 nucleotide sequence: TGCGGCTCCCGGGCCCAGGGGAGAAATGAGCAGTTCTTC. Residues: CGSRAQGRNEQFF.

This chain connects TRBV19 to TRBJ1-1; D gene ambiguous. The V end was cut by 3 bases, the J end by 4 bases, with 15 bases between. This CDR3 comprises 15 residues. Germline V CDR1 and CDR2: LNHDA, SQIVND (reference sequence). The CDR3 nucleotides read TGTGCCAGTAGTATTTACACCCGACCTGGCACTGAAGCTTTCTTT. It translates to CASSIYTRPGTEAFF.

The chain recombines TRBV24-1 with TRBJ2-3; the D gene is possibly TRBD1 (5 bases). The germline V gene has CDR1 KGHDR and CDR2 SFDVKD. The CDR3 consists of 15 residues. With 4 bases removed from V and 4 bases from J, the gap between germline ends came to 14 bases. In DNA form, the CDR3 reads TGTGCCACCAGTGACCCCTCACAGGCCGCAGATACGCAGTATTTT. Its translation: CATSDPSQAADTQYF.

The CDR3 DNA reads as TGTGCCAGCAGCCCCCGGGGAGGCGGGAGGGCGGACGAGCAGTACTTC. Translating gives CASSPRGGGRADEQYF. The chain joins TRBV7-8 to TRBJ2-7; 9 nucleotides match TRBD2. Looked up from germline, CDR1 is SGHVS and CDR2 is FQNEAQ. With V trimmed by 5 bases and J by 5 bases, 13 bases remained unmatched. This CDR3 contains 16 residues.

This chain connects TRBV2 to TRBJ2-7, with 7 bases lining up with TRBD2. CDR1 and CDR2 (germline): SNHLY, FYNNEI. The J segment lost 4 bases and the V segment lost 5 bases, leaving 2 bases of the junction unmatched. The length of the CDR3 is 12 residues. The CDR3 sequence is CASSRAGYEQYF. The CDR3 region has the DNA TGTGCCAGCAGTCGAGCGGGATACGAGCAGTACTTC.

The rearrangement joins TRBV14 to TRBJ1-1, with a tentative D call TRBD1 (5 bases). With 5 bases removed from V and 0 bases from J, the gap between germline ends came to 10 bases. CDR1 is SGHDN, CDR2 FVKESK, per germline. The CDR3 consists of 14 residues. CDR3 bases: TGTGCCAGCAGCTGGGGCAGATTGAACACTGAAGCTTTCTTT. It encodes CASSWGRLNTEAFF.

The V and J genes are TRBV2 and TRBJ2-1; a weak D match, TRBD1 (5 bases). Germline V gene lookup returns CDR1 SNHLY and CDR2 FYNNEI. The CDR3 has 15 amino acids. V was cut by 7 bases and J by 6 bases, with 19 bases left in between. In nucleotides, the CDR3 is TGTGCCAGCATCAAACAGGCTCTAGGGGTCAATGAGCAGTTCTTC. Translated: CASIKQALGVNEQFF.

This chain joins TRBV5-1 and TRBJ1-1; maybe TRBD1 (5 bases). V lost 4 bases, J lost 6 bases, and 19 bases lay in between. The CDR3 runs 15 residues. Per germline, CDR1 SGHRS and CDR2 YFSETQ. For the CDR3, the DNA is TGCGCCAGCAGCCCGGGTTTCGGGGGAAGGGCTGAAGCTTTCTTT. Translation gives CASSPGFGGRAEAFF.

The chain links TRBV30 to TRBJ1-2; D remains ambiguous. CDR1 is GTSNPN, CDR2 SVGIG, per germline (reference sequence). V was trimmed by 4 bases and J by 2 bases, leaving 17 bases between them. This CDR3 comprises 15 residues. The CDR3 region is CAWNKLRTENYGYTF. The CDR3 coding sequence is TGTGCCTGGAATAAACTCCGGACGGAAAACTATGGCTACACCTTC.

The chain joins TRBV11-2 to TRBJ2-2, with 15 bases aligning to TRBD2. This CDR3 has 17 residues. The germline V gene has CDR1 SGHAT and CDR2 FQNNGV. With V trimmed by 9 bases and J by 3 bases, 8 bases remained unmatched. The CDR3 DNA reads TGTGCCAGTATGGGACTAGCGGGAGGACCTGACACCGGGGAGCTGTTTTTT. The encoded protein is CASMGLAGGPDTGELFF.

V and J are TRBV29-1 and TRBJ2-7; 9 bases fit TRBD1. The CDR3 contains 13 residues. V was clipped by 5 bases and J by 3 bases; unmatched bases: 5. Germline lookup yields CDR1 SQVTM and CDR2 ANQGSEA. CDR3 in DNA: TGCAGCGTTACTACAGGGGGCTTCTACGAGCAGTACTTC. The encoded protein is CSVTTGGFYEQYF.

The chain uses TRBV5-1 and TRBJ1-2; D unresolved. Trimming left V 4 bases short and J 1 base short, with 8 bases between. Per the germline V gene, CDR1 is SGHRS and CDR2 is YFSETQ. This CDR3 contains 13 residues. The CDR3 DNA is TGCGCCAGCAGCCCAGACCTTAACTATGGCTACACCTTC. It is translated as CASSPDLNYGYTF.

In this sample, this clone turned up a few times. The V gene is TRBV4-2, the J gene TRBJ2-2; a possible D gene is TRBD2 (5 bases). Between the trimmed V and J ends, which lost 7 bases and 6 bases, there was a span of 6 bases. This CDR3 comprises 11 residues. Germline assignment: CDR1 LGHNA and CDR2 YNFKEQ. The CDR3 region has the DNA TGTGCCAGCAAGGAGGCCGGGGAGCTGTTTTTT. Its protein product is CASKEAGELFF.

This clone was seen more than once but under ten times. The V call is TRBV7-9, the J call TRBJ1-5; weak D call: TRBD1 (5 bases). Germline V lookup: CDR1 SEHNR, CDR2 FQNEAQ (reference sequence). V dropped 4 bases and J dropped 3 bases, with 7 bases sitting between them. The CDR3 consists of 13 residues. Here the CDR3 reads CASSWDFNQPQHF. DNA of the CDR3: TGTGCCAGCAGCTGGGACTTCAATCAGCCCCAGCATTTT.

This rearrangement joins TRBV7-8 to TRBJ1-3; maybe TRBD1 (6 bases). The CDR3 sequence is 13 residues long. V was trimmed by 3 bases and J by 4 bases, leaving 7 bases between them. Germline V gene lookup returns CDR1 SGHVS and CDR2 FQNEAQ. The CDR3 here is CASSFTGGNTIYF. CDR3 bases: TGTGCCAGCAGCTTCACAGGGGGAAACACCATATATTTT.

V and J are TRBV6-5 and TRBJ2-7, with TRBD2 as a possible D gene (5 bases). V lost 2 bases to trimming and J lost 2 bases, with 16 bases between them. From germline, CDR1 is MNHEY and CDR2 SVGAGI. This CDR3 has 16 amino acids. CDR3 DNA: TGTGCCAGCAGTTACACCGACGCCGCGGGTCCCTACGAGCAGTACTTC. Protein sequence: CASSYTDAAGPYEQYF.

The chain joins TRBV5-4 to TRBJ2-1, with D unresolved. The germline V gene encodes CDR1 SGHNT and CDR2 YYREEE (reference sequence). V lost 4 bases and J 7 bases, leaving 6 bases between the germline ends. The CDR3 spans 11 residues. The CDR3 bases are TGTGCCAGCAGCCAGTGGAATGAGCAGTTCTTC. Its protein is CASSQWNEQFF.

The chain has TRBV19 and TRBJ2-7, with 7 bases aligning to TRBD2. The CDR3 contains 13 residues. V lost 4 bases, J lost 6 bases, and 6 bases stayed unmatched. Germline loops: CDR1 LNHDA, CDR2 SQIVND (reference sequence). The CDR3 bases are TGTGCCAGTAGTACGACTAGCTCCCGCGAGCAGTACTTC. Translation: CASSTTSSREQYF.

The chain has TRBV5-8 and TRBJ1-5, with D possibly TRBD1 on 6 matching bases. CDR1 and CDR2 (germline): SGHTS, YDEGEE. This CDR3 region has 15 residues. Trimming took 1 base from V and 4 from J, leaving 12 bases between them. The chain's CDR3 is CASSLLGTRNQPQHF. CDR3 sequence (DNA): TGTGCCAGCAGCTTGCTGGGGACACGAAATCAGCCCCAGCATTTT.

The V gene is TRBV18, the J gene TRBJ1-2, with D unresolved. Per the germline V gene, CDR1 is KGHSH and CDR2 is LQKENI. Deletions cut 3 bases from V and 14 bases from J, with 19 bases between. The CDR3 extends over 13 amino acids. The CDR3 loop reads CASSPSNTMAWTF. The CDR3 DNA sequence: TGTGCCAGCTCACCGTCAAATACTATGGCTTGGACCTTC.